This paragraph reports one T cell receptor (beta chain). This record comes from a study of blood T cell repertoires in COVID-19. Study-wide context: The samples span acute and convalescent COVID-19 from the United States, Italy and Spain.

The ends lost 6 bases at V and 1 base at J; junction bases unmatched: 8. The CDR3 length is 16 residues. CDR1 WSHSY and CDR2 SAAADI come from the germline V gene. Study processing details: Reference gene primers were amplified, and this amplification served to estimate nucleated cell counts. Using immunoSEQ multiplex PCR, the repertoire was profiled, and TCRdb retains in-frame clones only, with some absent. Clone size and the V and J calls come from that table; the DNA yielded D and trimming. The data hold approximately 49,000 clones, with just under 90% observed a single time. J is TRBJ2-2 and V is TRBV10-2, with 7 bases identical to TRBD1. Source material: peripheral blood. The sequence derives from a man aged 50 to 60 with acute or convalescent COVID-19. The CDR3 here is CASSRNRGQNTGELFF. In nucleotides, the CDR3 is TGCGCCAGCAGCCGTAACAGGGGCCAGAACACCGGGGAGCTGTTTTTT.